The 24 T cell receptor beta chains below come from one sample, sequenced in a study of T cell responses to AZD1222 COVID-19 vaccine. Here immunoSEQ multiplex PCR was the method, and the copy in TCRdb shows in-frame clones only, minus some. The table lists roughly 200,000 clones, approximately 91% of them singletons. Sample: peripheral blood, taken 28 days after the second AZD1222 dose. All receptors come from an adult who received the AZD1222 COVID-19 vaccine.

This chain links TRBV4-1 with TRBJ1-2; no reliable D call. There are 16 residues in the CDR3. The V end was cut by 1 base, the J end by 1 base, with 13 bases between. In germline, CDR1 is MGHRA, CDR2 YSYEKL. The CDR3 nucleotides are TGCGCCAGCAGCCAAGTCCACGGCGCAGATAACTATGGCTACACCTTC. Amino acid sequence: CASSQVHGADNYGYTF.

V gene TRBV2 combines with J gene TRBJ1-5, with D possibly TRBD1 on 5 matching bases. CDR3 length: 15 residues. Germline V gives CDR1 SNHLY, CDR2 FYNNEI. V lost 7 bases and J lost 11, with 24 bases in between. Here the CDR3 reads CASTPGPGTQGAQHF. In nucleotides, the CDR3 is TGTGCCAGCACCCCCGGACCAGGGACCCAAGGGGCCCAGCATTTT.

This clone has a single count. The CDR3 sequence: CASSFLDRPSTDTQYF. The CDR3 DNA follows: TGTGCCAGCAGCTTCCTGGACAGGCCCAGCACAGATACGCAGTATTTT. The chain uses TRBV5-4 and TRBJ2-3; 7 bases fit TRBD1. The CDR3 has 16 residues. V lost 2 bases, J lost 0 bases, and 6 bases stayed unmatched. CDR1 is SGHNT, CDR2 YYREEE, per germline (reference sequence).

The chain is built from TRBV6-5 and TRBJ1-2, with 9 bases that match TRBD1. This CDR3 is 15 amino acids long. Germline V gene lookup returns CDR1 MNHEY and CDR2 SVGAGI. Germline trimming cut 0 bases from V and 7 bases from J; bases unmatched to any gene: 6. CDR3 residues: CASSYSRGQGGGYTF. The CDR3 nucleotides read TGTGCCAGCAGTTACTCCCGGGGACAGGGCGGTGGCTACACCTTC.

This clone showed up just once. The chain joins TRBV5-1 to TRBJ2-3; 13 bases are shared with TRBD2. V lost 3 bases to trimming and J lost 3 bases; unmatched junction nucleotides: 4. The germline CDR1 and CDR2 sequences are SGHRS and YFSETQ. The CDR3 is 16 residues long. Here the CDR3 DNA reads TGCGCCAGCAGCTGGGGGACTAGCGGGAAAACAGATACGCAGTATTTT. Translation gives CASSWGTSGKTDTQYF. The whole variable domain, remainder taken from reference TRBV5-1 and TRBJ2-3, is KAGVTQTPRYLIKTRGQQVTLSCSPISGHRSVSWYQQTPGQGLQFLFEYFSETQRNKGNFPGRFSGRQFSNSRSEMNVSTLELGDSALYLCASSWGTSGKTDTQYFGPGTRLTVL.

This rearrangement joins TRBV5-1 to TRBJ2-2; maybe TRBD1 (5 bases). The CDR3 is 15 amino acids. The germline V gene encodes CDR1 SGHRS and CDR2 YFSETQ. The germline V and J ends were trimmed by 6 bases and 1 base, with 13 bases remaining between them. CDR3 region: CASNNGQGNTGELFF. Written as DNA, the CDR3 is TGCGCCAGCAATAACGGTCAGGGGAACACCGGGGAGCTGTTTTTT.

In this sample, this clone turned up once. The chain is built from TRBV7-9 and TRBJ1-5; D not certain. Between the trimmed V and J ends, which lost 2 bases and 2 bases, there was a span of 4 bases. CDR1 is SEHNR, CDR2 FQNEAQ, per germline (reference sequence). The CDR3 is 13 residues long. The CDR3 DNA sequence: TGTGCCAGCAGCTTATTCGGCAATCAGCCCCAGCATTTT. Translation gives CASSLFGNQPQHF.

The chain joins TRBV5-1 to TRBJ2-1; D is unclear. Germline lookup yields CDR1 SGHRS and CDR2 YFSETQ. The length of the CDR3 is 15 residues. Trimming took 1 base from V and 0 from J, leaving 8 bases between them. The CDR3 nucleotides read TGCGCCAGCAGCTTGTTAGTGAGCTCCTACAATGAGCAGTTCTTC. This translates into CASSLLVSSYNEQFF. Combining the CDR3 with reference TRBV5-1 and TRBJ2-1 gives the whole variable domain KAGVTQTPRYLIKTRGQQVTLSCSPISGHRSVSWYQQTPGQGLQFLFEYFSETQRNKGNFPGRFSGRQFSNSRSEMNVSTLELGDSALYLCASSLLVSSYNEQFFGPGTRLTVL.

The chain has TRBV15 and TRBJ2-5, with 7 bases aligning to TRBD1. Per the germline V gene, CDR1 is LNHNV and CDR2 is YYDKDF (reference sequence). J gave up 4 bases and V 5 bases, and 10 bases lay outside the gene matches. The CDR3 is 15 amino acids. The CDR3 coding sequence is TGTGCCACCAGCGGAACCCAGGGGGAAGTAGAGACCCAGTACTTC. Translation gives CATSGTQGEVETQYF.

This clone has a handful of counts. This chain uses TRBV27 with TRBJ2-2, with TRBD1 matching over 12 bases. The junction had 4 bases not matched to a gene; V was cut back by 4 bases and J by 7 bases. Germline-derived CDR1 and CDR2 are MNHEY and SMNVEV (reference sequence). The CDR3 runs to 15 residues. CDR3 sequence (DNA): TGTGCCAGCAGTTCCGGGACAGGGGGCAGCGGGGAGCTGTTTTTT. It encodes CASSSGTGGSGELFF.

This clone was detected a few times. This rearrangement joins TRBV4-1 to TRBJ1-1, with D perhaps TRBD1 (6 bases). The CDR3 covers 12 residues. Trimming removed 0 bases from V and 7 bases from J, with 6 bases in between. The V gene's germline CDR1 is MGHRA and CDR2 YSYEKL. CDR3 amino acids: CASSQEDSEAFF. In DNA, the CDR3 is TGCGCCAGCAGCCAAGAGGACAGTGAAGCTTTCTTT.

Here the CDR3 reads CASSLAGGHEQYF. The CDR3, as DNA: TGTGCCAGCAGCTTGGCAGGGGGGCACGAGCAGTACTTC. The chain combines TRBV5-4 with TRBJ2-7; a weak D match, TRBD1 (7 bases). V lost 0 bases and J 5 bases, leaving 9 bases between the germline ends. This CDR3 is built from 13 residues. The germline CDR1 and CDR2 sequences are SGHNT and YYREEE (reference sequence).

CDR3 bases: TGTGCCAGCAGTGAATTTCGGGGTAACACCGGGGAGCTGTTTTTT. Protein product: CASSEFRGNTGELFF. V usage is TRBV25-1 and J usage is TRBJ2-2, with D perhaps matching TRBD2 (5 bases). Trimming removed 1 base from V and 2 bases from J, with 8 bases in between. Germline V lookup: CDR1 MGHDK, CDR2 SYGVNS. There are 15 residues in the CDR3.

The V gene is TRBV6-5, the J gene TRBJ2-7, with D perhaps matching TRBD2 (7 bases). Trimming pared 3 bases from V and 9 bases from J, leaving 21 bases between. This CDR3 spans 15 amino acids. Germline V gene lookup returns CDR1 MNHEY and CDR2 SVGAGI. CDR3 sequence: CASSYWGGRHEGQYF. The CDR3 region has the DNA TGTGCCAGCAGTTATTGGGGGGGCCGCCACGAGGGGCAGTACTTC.

V usage is TRBV18 and J usage is TRBJ1-2; no reliable D call. V shed 2 bases and J shed 6 bases, with 19 bases lying between them. Germline V gene lookup returns CDR1 KGHSH and CDR2 LQKENI. This CDR3 comprises 16 residues. Here the CDR3 reads CASSPYRGPQNNGYTF. CDR3 nucleotide sequence: TGTGCCAGCTCACCATACCGAGGTCCACAGAACAATGGCTACACCTTC. The full variable domain, completed using reference TRBV18 and TRBJ1-2, is NAGVMQNPRHLVRRRGQEARLRCSPMKGHSHVYWYRQLPEEGLKFMVYLQKENIIDESGMPKERFSAEFPKEGPSILRIQQVVRGDSAAYFCASSPYRGPQNNGYTFGSGTRLTVV.

This rearrangement joins TRBV5-1 to TRBJ2-2; D remains ambiguous. CDR3 size: 14 residues. Germline values: CDR1 SGHRS, CDR2 YFSETQ. Trimming left V 4 bases short and J 3 bases short, with 10 bases between. DNA for the CDR3: TGCGCCAGCAGCCCCTTTCAGGACACCGGGGAGCTGTTTTTT. This gives the protein CASSPFQDTGELFF.

V gene TRBV7-3 combines with J gene TRBJ2-1, with 10 bases lining up with TRBD2. Germline V CDR1 and CDR2: SGHTA, FQGTGA. Trimming cost V 5 bases and J 4 bases; bases outside gene matches: 2. CDR3 length: 14 residues. The CDR3 loop reads CASSILAGYNEQFF. The CDR3 DNA sequence: TGTGCCAGCAGCATACTAGCGGGGTACAATGAGCAGTTCTTC.

This chain links TRBV5-1 with TRBJ2-5, with a weak D call TRBD2 (7 bases). Per germline, CDR1 SGHRS and CDR2 YFSETQ. The CDR3 runs 16 residues. V dropped 0 bases and J dropped 2 bases, with 14 bases sitting between them. The CDR3 DNA follows: TGCGCCAGCAGCTTGGCCGGGGGGCTCGAACAAGAGACCCAGTACTTC. This sequence encodes CASSLAGGLEQETQYF. Drawing the rest from reference TRBV5-1 and TRBJ2-5, the complete variable domain is KAGVTQTPRYLIKTRGQQVTLSCSPISGHRSVSWYQQTPGQGLQFLFEYFSETQRNKGNFPGRFSGRQFSNSRSEMNVSTLELGDSALYLCASSLAGGLEQETQYFGPGTRLLVL.

The chain carries TRBV5-1 and TRBJ1-1, with D tentatively TRBD1 (6 bases). CDR3 length: 15 amino acids. The germline V and J ends were trimmed by 3 bases and 3 bases, with 15 bases remaining between them. Germline V gene data show CDR1 as SGHRS and CDR2 as YFSETQ. CDR3 DNA sequence: TGCGCCAGCAGCTGGACCGGGGGCGGTGACACTGAAGCTTTCTTT. It specifies CASSWTGGGDTEAFF.

The chain has TRBV12-3 or TRBV12-4 and TRBJ1-5, with no clear D. The CDR3 totals 13 residues. Trimming pared 5 bases from V and 7 bases from J, leaving 12 bases between. This chain's CDR3 is CASSLLNGQPQHF. DNA for the CDR3: TGTGCCAGCAGTCTTTTGAATGGCCAGCCCCAGCATTTT.

This clone was observed once. The CDR3 region is CASSEREGSYNEQFF. CDR3 in DNA: TGTGCCAGCAGTGAGCGGGAAGGCTCCTACAATGAGCAGTTCTTC. This rearrangement joins TRBV6-4 to TRBJ2-1; D might be TRBD2 (6 bases). The germline gives CDR1 MRHNA, CDR2 SNTAGT. Trimming removed 3 bases from V and 0 bases from J, with 9 bases in between. The CDR3 spans 15 residues.

The chain carries TRBV4-2 and TRBJ1-3, with unresolved D. CDR1 LGHNA and CDR2 YNFKEQ come from the germline V gene. The CDR3 totals 17 residues. Between the trimmed V and J ends, which lost 0 bases and 0 bases, there was a span of 12 bases. The CDR3 coding sequence is TGTGCCAGCAGCCAAGAGATTCGGGCCGCCTCTGGAAACACCATATATTTT. As protein: CASSQEIRAASGNTIYF.

This sequence joins TRBV19 and TRBJ1-5, with a weak D call TRBD1 (5 bases). Germline CDR1 reads LNHDA; CDR2 reads SQIVND (reference sequence). With 2 bases removed from V and 2 bases from J, the gap between germline ends came to 13 bases. The CDR3 runs to 16 residues. CDR3 sequence reads: CASSIRWQGGNQPQHF. The CDR3 DNA follows: TGTGCCAGTAGTATAAGGTGGCAAGGGGGCAATCAGCCCCAGCATTTT.

The chain employs TRBV5-4 and TRBJ2-7; 11 bases align to TRBD2. CDR3 length: 15 residues. Trimming cost V 4 bases and J 2 bases; bases outside gene matches: 5. The germline gives CDR1 SGHNT, CDR2 YYREEE (reference sequence). The CDR3 spells CASSGGLAEAYEQYF. The CDR3 DNA reads TGTGCCAGCAGCGGGGGACTAGCGGAAGCCTACGAGCAGTACTTC.